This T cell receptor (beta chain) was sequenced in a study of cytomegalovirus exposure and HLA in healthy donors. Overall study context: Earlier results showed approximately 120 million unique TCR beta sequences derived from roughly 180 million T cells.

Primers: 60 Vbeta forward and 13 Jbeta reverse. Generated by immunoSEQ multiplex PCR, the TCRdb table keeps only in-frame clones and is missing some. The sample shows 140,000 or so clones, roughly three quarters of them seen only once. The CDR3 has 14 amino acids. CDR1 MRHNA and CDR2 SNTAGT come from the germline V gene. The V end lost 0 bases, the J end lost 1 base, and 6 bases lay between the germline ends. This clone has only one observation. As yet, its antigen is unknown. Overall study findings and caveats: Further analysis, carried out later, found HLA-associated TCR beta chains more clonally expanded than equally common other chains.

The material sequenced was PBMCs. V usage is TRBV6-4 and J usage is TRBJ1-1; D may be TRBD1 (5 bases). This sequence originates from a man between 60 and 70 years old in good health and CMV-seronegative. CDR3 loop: CASSDSDKNTEAFF. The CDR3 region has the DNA TGTGCCAGCAGTGACTCGGACAAGAACACTGAAGCTTTCTTT.